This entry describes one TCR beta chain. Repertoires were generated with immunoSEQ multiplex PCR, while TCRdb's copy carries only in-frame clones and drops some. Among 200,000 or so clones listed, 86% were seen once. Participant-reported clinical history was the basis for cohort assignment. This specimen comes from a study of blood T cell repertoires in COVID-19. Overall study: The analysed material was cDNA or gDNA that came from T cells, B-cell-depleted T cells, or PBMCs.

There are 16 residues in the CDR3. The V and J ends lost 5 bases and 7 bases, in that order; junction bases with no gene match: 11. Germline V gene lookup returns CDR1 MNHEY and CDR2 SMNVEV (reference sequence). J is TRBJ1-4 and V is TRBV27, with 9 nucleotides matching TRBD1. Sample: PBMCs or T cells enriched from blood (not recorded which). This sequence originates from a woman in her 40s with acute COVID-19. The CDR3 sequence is CASSQPTGGRGEKLFF. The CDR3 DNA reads TGTGCCAGCAGTCAACCTACAGGGGGCCGTGGTGAAAAACTGTTTTTT.